A selection of T cell receptor beta chains follows, all from one sample in a study of blood T cell repertoires in COVID-19. Method: immunoSEQ multiplex PCR; TCRdb's copy keeps in-frame clones and lacks some. Here the sample spans a few hundred thousand clones, around nine tenths being singletons. Sequences were obtained from peripheral blood. These receptors were collected from a woman younger than 45 with COVID-19, enrolled during active disease. The CDR3 runs from the conserved cysteine through the conserved F or W. Each record gives: J gene, V gene, CDR3 protein.

TRBJ2-1 TRBV5-1 CASSLARGSAKISEQFF
TRBJ1-2 TRBV11-2 CASSLEGAGYTF
TRBJ1-1 TRBV28 CASSITGGSSTEAFF
TRBJ2-3 TRBV14 CASSPLTGEWSTDTQYF
TRBJ1-4 TRBV15 CATSSYRTGKGTTNEKLFF
TRBJ1-4 TRBV10-3 CAIGDLDSNEKLFF
TRBJ1-1 TRBV28 CASSLSGAGFEAFF
TRBJ2-3 TRBV5-4 CASSPRQGLPDTQYF
TRBJ2-5 TRBV28 CASSSGQGLETQYF
TRBJ2-7 TRBV4-3 CASSQGVAGDYEQYF
TRBJ2-3 TRBV19 CASSTQGGLADTQYF
TRBJ2-7 TRBV5-1 CASSFGRAEEQYF
TRBJ1-2 TRBV6-5 CASRRGDGYTF
TRBJ2-1 TRBV10-3 CAISGQGVAYNEQFF
TRBJ1-2 TRBV13 CASSPGYGYTF
TRBJ1-5 TRBV24-1 CATSERASQPQHF
TRBJ1-2 TRBV19 CASSSYYGYTF
TRBJ2-7 TRBV18 CASSPNKRYEQYF
TRBJ1-6 TRBV5-1 CASADRLGNSPLHF
TRBJ2-7 TRBV25-1 CASSDSVASRPEQYF
TRBJ1-1 TRBV11-2 CASSLEGPSMNTEAFF
TRBJ2-2 TRBV5-4 CASSLDAGGWGGELFF
TRBJ2-5 TRBV7-9 CASSGAGTSGQGTQYF
TRBJ2-2 TRBV18 CASSPPGLAGGTGELFF
TRBJ1-4 TRBV4-3 CASSQDGTGINEKLFF
TRBJ1-5 TRBV7-9 CASSFSTRDQPQHF
TRBJ1-1 TRBV28 CASSPSQGAILEAFF
TRBJ2-5 TRBV6-5 CASSLRLAVKTQYF
TRBJ1-2 TRBV28 CASSLDRYGYTF
TRBJ2-7 TRBV19 CASSPRGSYEQYF
TRBJ2-3 TRBV5-6 CASSLAGTSTDTQYF
TRBJ2-2 TRBV9 CASSSSGGSLYEELFF